The 20 T cell receptor beta chains reported below all come from one sample, sequenced in a study of shared clonotypes between healthy human individuals. Profiled with immunoSEQ multiplex PCR; TCRdb holds only in-frame clones, not every one. This table has roughly 2,500,000 clones, 80% to 95% appearing once. Sequencing was done on a sample of naive CD4+ T cells from PBMCs. Subset described: CD45RA+ positively selected. The receptors were gathered from a man aged 18 to 35 in good health. Some clones in this sample may be carry-over from other donors' samples.

The CDR3 DNA follows: TGTGCCAGCAGCCAAGAGGGACTAGCGGAAAAGTTCTTC. Translation gives CASSQEGLAEKFF. The rearrangement uses TRBV14 and TRBJ2-1; 11 bases map to TRBD2. The germline gives CDR1 SGHDN, CDR2 FVKESK. V trimming: 0 bases; J trimming: 14 bases; junction bases outside the gene matches: 3. This CDR3 region has 13 residues.

The chain joins TRBV28 to TRBJ1-1; no firm D call. Trimming cost V 5 bases and J 1 base, with 11 bases left between them. The V gene's germline CDR1 is MDHEN and CDR2 SYDVKM. The CDR3 runs 14 residues. The CDR3: CASSPLSRNTEAFF. The CDR3 DNA reads as TGTGCCAGCAGTCCCCTGAGTAGGAACACTGAAGCTTTCTTT.

V gene TRBV18 combines with J gene TRBJ1-4; TRBD1 aligns across 11 bases. This CDR3 has 13 amino acids. Germline V gene data show CDR1 as KGHSH and CDR2 as LQKENI. Trimming took 2 bases from V and 12 from J; bases not matched to a gene: 2. In DNA, the CDR3 is TGTGCCAGCTCACCAGTGGGACAGGGGGAACTGTTTTTT. It translates to CASSPVGQGELFF.

The J gene is TRBJ1-1, the V gene TRBV28; D uncertain. Germline CDR1 is MDHEN and CDR2 is SYDVKM. V lost 7 bases and J lost 2, with 14 bases in between. The CDR3 has 14 amino acids. As DNA, the CDR3 is TGTGCCAGCAACAAGTGGGCCCCTAACACTGAAGCTTTCTTT. It codes for CASNKWAPNTEAFF.

The V call is TRBV19, the J call TRBJ1-1, with D perhaps TRBD1 (6 bases). The CDR3 loop spans 16 amino acids. The V gene's germline CDR1 is LNHDA and CDR2 SQIVND (reference sequence). V was trimmed by 1 base and J by 5 bases, leaving 17 bases between them. The CDR3 DNA reads TGTGCCAGTAGTATAGGCGGGGGGCCGCGGGGGACTGAAGCTTTCTTT. It specifies CASSIGGGPRGTEAFF.

The chain couples TRBV5-4 to TRBJ2-5; D possibly corresponds to TRBD2 (6 bases). This CDR3 spans 15 amino acids. The germline gives CDR1 SGHNT, CDR2 YYREEE (reference sequence). Trimming took 4 bases from V and 4 from J, leaving 17 bases between them. The CDR3 DNA follows: TGTGCCAGCAGCCGGGCCGGGAGCGGTGGAGAGACCCAGTACTTC. Translating gives CASSRAGSGGETQYF.

V usage is TRBV7-3 and J usage is TRBJ2-7, with TRBD1 matching over 7 bases. V lost 3 bases, J lost 2 bases, and 7 bases stayed unmatched. CDR1 is SGHTA and CDR2 is FQGTGA in the germline V gene. This CDR3 is built from 15 residues. The CDR3 region is CASSFDRVRTYEQYF. The CDR3 DNA is TGTGCCAGCAGCTTCGACAGGGTAAGAACCTACGAGCAGTACTTC.

This chain links TRBV7-2 with TRBJ1-4; D is possibly TRBD1 (5 bases). CDR1 SGHTA and CDR2 FQGNSA come from the germline V gene. This CDR3 is built from 15 residues. V was cut by 1 base and J by 7 bases, with 13 bases left in between. This chain's CDR3 is CASSLGGTVSEKLFF. CDR3 bases: TGTGCCAGCAGCTTAGGAGGGACTGTGAGTGAAAAACTGTTTTTT. The whole variable domain, remainder taken from reference TRBV7-2 and TRBJ1-4, is GAGVSQSPSNKVTEKGKDVELRCDPISGHTALYWYRQSLGQGLEFLIYFQGNSAPDKSGLPSDRFSAERTGGSVSTLTIQRTQQEDSAVYLCASSLGGTVSEKLFFGSGTQLSVL.

This clone appeared once. The chain carries TRBV30 and TRBJ1-3; 8 bases are a match to TRBD1. V shed 6 bases, J shed 4 bases, and the junction held 11 bases outside the gene matches. CDR3 size: 15 residues. Germline assignment: CDR1 GTSNPN and CDR2 SVGIG (reference sequence). The CDR3 protein is CACTTPDRVGNTIYF. The CDR3 DNA follows: TGTGCCTGCACCACCCCGGACAGGGTCGGAAACACCATATATTTT.

CDR3: CASSRQGALGEKLFF. CDR3 nucleotides: TGTGCCAGCAGCCGACAGGGGGCGCTCGGAGAAAAACTGTTTTTT. V is TRBV7-3 and J is TRBJ1-4, with 10 positions matching TRBD1. After removal of 5 bases from V and 8 bases from J, the junction contained 8 bases not matched to a gene. The CDR3 sequence is 15 residues long. Germline V gene lookup returns CDR1 SGHTA and CDR2 FQGTGA. Drawing the rest from reference TRBV7-3 and TRBJ1-4, the complete variable domain is GAGVSQTPSNKVTEKGKYVELRCDPISGHTALYWYRQSLGQGPEFLIYFQGTGAADDSGLPNDRFFAVRPEGSVSTLKIQRTERGDSAVYLCASSRQGALGEKLFFGSGTQLSVL.

The chain uses TRBV5-8 and TRBJ2-1; D possibly matches TRBD1 or TRBD2 (5 bases each). V was cut by 4 bases and J by 10 bases, with 9 bases left in between. CDR1 and CDR2 (germline): SGHTS, YDEGEE. The CDR3 totals 11 residues. CDR3 in amino acids: CASSTWGEQFF. The CDR3 bases are TGTGCCAGCAGCACGTGGGGGGAGCAGTTCTTC. The complete variable domain, with remaining parts taken from reference TRBV5-8 and TRBJ2-1, reads EAGVTQSPTHLIKTRGQQATLRCSPISGHTSVYWYQQALGLGLQFLLWYDEGEERNRGNFPPRFSGRQFPNYSSELNVNALELEDSALYLCASSTWGEQFFGPGTRLTVL.

This chain uses TRBV30 with TRBJ2-5; possible D gene TRBD2, 5 bases. Germline lookup yields CDR1 GTSNPN and CDR2 SVGIG (reference sequence). Trimming removed 3 bases at V and 4 bases at J, with 15 bases between. The length of the CDR3 is 14 residues. This CDR3 reads CAWRSSRRIETQYF. The DNA for the CDR3 is TGTGCCTGGAGATCTAGCCGGAGGATAGAGACCCAGTACTTC. Drawing the rest from reference TRBV30 and TRBJ2-5, the complete variable domain is SQTIHQWPATLVQPVGSPLSLECTVEGTSNPNLYWYRQAAGRGLQLLFYSVGIGQISSEVPQNLSASRPQDRQFILSSKKLLLSDSGFYLCAWRSSRRIETQYFGPGTRLLVL.

Remarks on this clone: Other DNA variants within this sample encode the same CDR3. V is TRBV7-9 and J is TRBJ1-4, with a possible D match to TRBD1 (6 bases). The CDR3 runs 13 residues. The germline V gene encodes CDR1 SEHNR and CDR2 FQNEAQ (reference sequence). V gave up 1 base and J gave up 8 bases, with 8 bases separating them. For the CDR3, the DNA is TGTGCCAGCAGCTTAGTGGGGACAGAAAAACTGTTTTTT. Amino acid sequence: CASSLVGTEKLFF.

The chain links TRBV6-1 to TRBJ2-7; D gene ambiguous. The germline V gene encodes CDR1 MNHNS and CDR2 SASEGT. This CDR3 has 16 residues. Deletions cut 2 bases from V and 1 base from J, with 15 bases between. The CDR3 DNA reads TGTGCCAGCAGTGAATCTCTGGGCAGGCTATCCTACGAGCAGTACTTC. Translation gives CASSESLGRLSYEQYF.

The V and J genes are TRBV29-1 and TRBJ1-1, with TRBD1 identical over 7 bases. Germline CDR1 reads SQVTM; CDR2 reads ANQGSEA. The CDR3 covers 13 residues. V was pared by 1 base and J by 1 base, with 0 bases of the junction left unmatched. In DNA form, the CDR3 reads TGCAGCGTTGAAGGGGACAGGAACACTGAAGCTTTCTTT. Translating it yields CSVEGDRNTEAFF.

The chain recombines TRBV6-5 with TRBJ2-2, with TRBD2 as a possible D gene (5 bases). The CDR3 sequence is 15 residues long. Germline loops: CDR1 MNHEY, CDR2 SVGAGI. V lost 3 bases and J 1 base, leaving 9 bases between the germline ends. This CDR3 reads CASSYRRMNTGELFF. CDR3 nucleotides: TGTGCCAGCAGTTATAGGAGGATGAACACCGGGGAGCTGTTTTTT.

The V gene is TRBV19, the J gene TRBJ2-5; D ambiguous. The CDR3 sequence is 13 residues long. Germline-derived CDR1 and CDR2 are LNHDA and SQIVND (reference sequence). Trimming left V 3 bases short and J 2 bases short, with 7 bases between. CDR3 nucleotide sequence: TGTGCCAGTAGTATCTGGCAGCAAGAGACCCAGTACTTC. Residues: CASSIWQQETQYF.

Only one count was recorded for this clone. This chain joins TRBV7-2 and TRBJ1-1, with a weak D call TRBD1 (6 bases). Trimming stripped 1 base from V and 8 bases from J, with 14 bases between. The germline V gene has CDR1 SGHTA and CDR2 FQGNSA. The CDR3 runs to 14 residues. The CDR3 DNA reads as TGTGCCAGCAGCTTAGAAGGAACAGGGAAAGAAGCTTTCTTT. It encodes CASSLEGTGKEAFF.

V is TRBV6-5 and J is TRBJ1-2; D is unresolved. The V gene's germline CDR1 is MNHEY and CDR2 SVGAGI. The CDR3 has 14 residues. V lost 2 bases, J lost 5 bases, and 12 bases lay in between. The CDR3 coding sequence is TGTGCCAGCAGTTACGGCCCGATGAGGTATGGCTACACCTTC. This gives the protein CASSYGPMRYGYTF.

The chain carries TRBV4-2 and TRBJ1-1, with D possibly TRBD1 on 5 matching bases. Trimming left V 3 bases short and J 3 bases short, with 11 bases between. The CDR3 extends over 14 amino acids. The germline CDR1 and CDR2 sequences are LGHNA and YNFKEQ. For the CDR3, the DNA is TGTGCCAGCAGCCAGCAGGGTACGCACACTGAAGCTTTCTTT. Translated: CASSQQGTHTEAFF.